This T cell receptor beta chain was observed in a study of CD8 T cells in ankylosing spondylitis. Findings of the study overall: Reactive arthritis synovial fluid and blood were previously reported to contain some motif variants.

This clonotype has a handful of counts. Its antigen remains unidentified. For TCR beta, libraries came from quantitative 5'-RACE with molecular barcodes. Via MiXCR, TCRdb re-called the 5' RACE reads, giving one row per CDR3 protein. The data contain nearly 25,000 distinct CDR3 sequences, about a sixth of them seen just once; the ten biggest clones take up over 25%. This CDR3 contains 18 residues. The V end was cut by 2 bases, the J end by 1 base, with 19 bases between. Per the germline V gene, CDR1 is MNHEY and CDR2 is SVGEGT. The sample was blood. This TCR was recovered from a male donor with ankylosing spondylitis or in good health (not recorded which). The chain links TRBV6-2 or TRBV6-3 to TRBJ2-3; D is undetermined. CDR3 bases: TGTGCCAGCAGTTACGGGAACGAGGCCCTTCGGGGCACAGATACGCAGTATTTT. It codes for CASSYGNEALRGTDTQYF.